These 3 T cell receptor beta chains came from one sample sequenced in a study of tumor-infiltrating lymphocytes in primary liver carcinoma. From roughly 18-30 mg of unsorted bulk tissue, DNA and RNA were co-extracted together. A primer matching the constant region was used to make TCR beta cDNA from 500 to 600 ng of total RNA. ARM-PCR was slightly modified, and three nested multiplex PCR rounds with it gave rise to the TCR beta libraries. Two initial PCR rounds of ten to eleven cycles each paired TRBV1-TRBV30 forward primers with a C-beta reverse primer. TCRdb itself ran the multiplex PCR reads through MiXCR, one entry per CDR3 protein. The repertoire holds about 74,000 distinct CDR3 sequences, with more than 60% as singletons. Specimen: liver tumor tissue from sampling region 4. Documented subset: tumor region T4, right-lateral pole. The receptors come from a man aged 35-49 years with primary liver carcinoma and hepatitis B virus infection.

This clonotype showed up many times. This chain uses TRBV28 with TRBJ1-1; D remains ambiguous. From germline, CDR1 is MDHEN and CDR2 SYDVKM. There are 15 residues in the CDR3. Trimming removed 3 bases at V and 4 bases at J, with 15 bases between. CDR3 sequence: CASSFEVTRTTEAFF. CDR3 coding DNA: TGTGCCAGCAGTTTTGAAGTCACCCGAACCACTGAAGCTTTCTTT.

Concerning this clonotype itself: This CDR3 is missing its conserved last phenylalanine or tryptophan, likely due to a read error. This rearrangement joins TRBV28 to TRBJ1-1, with a possible D match to TRBD1 (5 bases). The germline gives CDR1 MDHEN, CDR2 SYDVKM. Trimming removed 11 bases at V and 0 bases at J, with 16 bases between. The CDR3 length is 14 residues. This CDR3 is CACHSRGLNTEAFL. CDR3 sequence (DNA): TGTGCCTGTCACAGCCGGGGGTTGAACACTGAAGCTTTCCTT.

The J gene is TRBJ2-1, the V gene TRBV28; D may be TRBD1 or TRBD2 (5 bases each). Germline assignment: CDR1 MDHEN and CDR2 SYDVKM. This CDR3 has 14 amino acids. V was trimmed by 9 bases and J by 3 bases, leaving 15 bases between them. The CDR3 DNA reads as TGTGCCAGTTTCCATGGGGACGACTACAATGAGCAGTTCTTC. As protein: CASFHGDDYNEQFF.